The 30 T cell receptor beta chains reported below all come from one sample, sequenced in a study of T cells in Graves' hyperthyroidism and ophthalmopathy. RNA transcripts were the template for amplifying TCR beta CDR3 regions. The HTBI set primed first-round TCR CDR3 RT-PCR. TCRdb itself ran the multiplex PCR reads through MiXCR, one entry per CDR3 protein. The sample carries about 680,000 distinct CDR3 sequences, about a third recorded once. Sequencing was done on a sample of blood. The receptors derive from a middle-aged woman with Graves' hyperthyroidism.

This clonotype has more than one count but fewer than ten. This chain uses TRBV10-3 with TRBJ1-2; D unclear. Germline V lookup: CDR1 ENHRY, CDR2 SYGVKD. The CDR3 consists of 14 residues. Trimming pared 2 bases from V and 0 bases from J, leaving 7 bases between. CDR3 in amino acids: CAISEGGTNYGYTF. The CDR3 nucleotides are TGTGCCATCAGTGAGGGCGGAACTAACTATGGCTACACCTTC.

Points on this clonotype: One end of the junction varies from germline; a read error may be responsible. CDR3 protein: CSARDPGQGEASF. CDR3 sequence (DNA): TGCAGTGCTAGAGATCCCGGGCAGGGAGAAGCTTCCTTT. V and J are TRBV20-1 and TRBJ1-1, with TRBD1 as a possible D gene (5 bases). This CDR3 contains 13 residues. Germline CDR1 is DFQATT and CDR2 is SNEGSKA (reference sequence).

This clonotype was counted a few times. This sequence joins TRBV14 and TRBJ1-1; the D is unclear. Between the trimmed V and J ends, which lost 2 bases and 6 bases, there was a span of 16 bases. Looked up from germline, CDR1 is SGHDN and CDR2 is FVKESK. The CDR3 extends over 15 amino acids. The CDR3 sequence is CASSQSSYVSSEAFF. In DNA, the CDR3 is TGTGCCAGCAGCCAAAGTTCGTATGTGTCCTCTGAAGCTTTCTTT.

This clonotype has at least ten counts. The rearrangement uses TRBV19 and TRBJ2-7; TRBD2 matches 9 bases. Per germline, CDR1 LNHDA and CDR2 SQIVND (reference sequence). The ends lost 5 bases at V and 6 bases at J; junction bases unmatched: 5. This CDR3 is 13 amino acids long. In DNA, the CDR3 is TGTGCCAGTAGTTCCGCGGGAGGGGGCGAGCAGTACTTC. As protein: CASSSAGGGEQYF.

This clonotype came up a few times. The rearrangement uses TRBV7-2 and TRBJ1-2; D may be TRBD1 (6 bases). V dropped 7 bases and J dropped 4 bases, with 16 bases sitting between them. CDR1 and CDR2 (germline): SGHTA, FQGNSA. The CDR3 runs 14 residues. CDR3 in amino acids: CASTSDSNLYGYTF. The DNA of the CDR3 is TGTGCCAGCACCTCGGACAGTAATCTCTATGGCTACACCTTC.

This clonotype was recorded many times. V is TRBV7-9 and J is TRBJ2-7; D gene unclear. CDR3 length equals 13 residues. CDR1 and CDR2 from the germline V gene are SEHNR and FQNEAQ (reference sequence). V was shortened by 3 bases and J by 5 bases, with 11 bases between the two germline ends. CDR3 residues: CASSFEWLDEQYF. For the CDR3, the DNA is TGTGCCAGCAGCTTCGAATGGCTCGACGAGCAGTACTTC.

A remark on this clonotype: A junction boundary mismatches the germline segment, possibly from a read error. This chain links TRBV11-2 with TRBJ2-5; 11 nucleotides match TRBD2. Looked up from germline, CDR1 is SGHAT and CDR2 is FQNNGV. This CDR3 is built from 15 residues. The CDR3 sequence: CASSTTSGGLETQYF. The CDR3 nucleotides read TGCGCCTCTTCGACTACTAGCGGGGGTTTGGAGACCCAGTACTTC.

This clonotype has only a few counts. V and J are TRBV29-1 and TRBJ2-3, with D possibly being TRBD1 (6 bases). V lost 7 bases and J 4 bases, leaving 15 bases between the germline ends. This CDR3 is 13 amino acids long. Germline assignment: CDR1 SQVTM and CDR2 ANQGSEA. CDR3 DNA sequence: TGCAGCGGCGGACAGCGGCTATCAGATACGCAGTATTTT. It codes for CSGGQRLSDTQYF.

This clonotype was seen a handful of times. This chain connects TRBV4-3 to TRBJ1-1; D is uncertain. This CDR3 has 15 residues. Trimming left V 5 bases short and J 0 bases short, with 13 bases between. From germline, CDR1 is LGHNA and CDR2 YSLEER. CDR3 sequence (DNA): TGCGCCAGCAGCTCCCGTGGGCACATGAACACTGAAGCTTTCTTT. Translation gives CASSSRGHMNTEAFF.

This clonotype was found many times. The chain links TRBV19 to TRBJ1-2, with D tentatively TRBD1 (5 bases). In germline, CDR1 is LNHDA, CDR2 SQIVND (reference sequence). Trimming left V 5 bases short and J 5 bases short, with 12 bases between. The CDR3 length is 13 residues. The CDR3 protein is CASSPTQGYGYTF. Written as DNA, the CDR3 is TGTGCCAGTAGTCCGACCCAGGGATATGGCTACACCTTC.

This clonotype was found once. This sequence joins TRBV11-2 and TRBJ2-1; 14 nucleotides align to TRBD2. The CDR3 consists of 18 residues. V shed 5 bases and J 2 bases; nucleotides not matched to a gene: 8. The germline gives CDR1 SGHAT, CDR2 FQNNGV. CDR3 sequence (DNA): TGTGCCAGCAGCCAGGGGGGACTAGCGGGAGTCACCTACAATGAGCAGTTCTTC. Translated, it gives CASSQGGLAGVTYNEQFF.

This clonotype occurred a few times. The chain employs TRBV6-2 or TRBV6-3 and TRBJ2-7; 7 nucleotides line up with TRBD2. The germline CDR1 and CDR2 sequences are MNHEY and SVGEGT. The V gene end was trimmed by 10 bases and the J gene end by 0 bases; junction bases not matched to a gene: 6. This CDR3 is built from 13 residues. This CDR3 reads CATAGVHSYEQYF. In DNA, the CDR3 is TGTGCCACCGCGGGGGTTCACTCCTACGAGCAGTACTTC.

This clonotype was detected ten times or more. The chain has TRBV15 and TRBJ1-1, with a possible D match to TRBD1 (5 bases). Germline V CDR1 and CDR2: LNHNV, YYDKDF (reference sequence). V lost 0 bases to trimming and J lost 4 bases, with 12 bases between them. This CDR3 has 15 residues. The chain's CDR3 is CATSRDQNQGTEAFF. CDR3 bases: TGTGCCACCAGCAGAGATCAAAACCAGGGCACTGAAGCTTTCTTT.

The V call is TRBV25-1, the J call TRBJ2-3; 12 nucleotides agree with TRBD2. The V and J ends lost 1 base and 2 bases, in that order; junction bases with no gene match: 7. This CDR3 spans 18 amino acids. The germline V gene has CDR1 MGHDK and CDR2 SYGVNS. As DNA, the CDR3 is TGTGCCAGCAGTGAATCGCGCCTAGCGGGAGGGGTCACAGATACGCAGTATTTT. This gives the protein CASSESRLAGGVTDTQYF. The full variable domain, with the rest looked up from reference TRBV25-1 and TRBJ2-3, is EADIYQTPRYLVIGTGKKITLECSQTMGHDKMYWYQQDPGMELHLIHYSYGVNSTEKGDLSSESTVSRIRTEHFPLTLESARPSHTSQYLCASSESRLAGGVTDTQYFGPGTRLTVL.

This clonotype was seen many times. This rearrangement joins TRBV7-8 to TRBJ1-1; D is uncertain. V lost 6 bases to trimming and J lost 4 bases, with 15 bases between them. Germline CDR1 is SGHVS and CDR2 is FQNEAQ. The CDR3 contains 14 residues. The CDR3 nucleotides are TGTGCCAGCAGTTCCAATGCCCTCGTCACTGAAGCTTTCTTT. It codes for CASSSNALVTEAFF.

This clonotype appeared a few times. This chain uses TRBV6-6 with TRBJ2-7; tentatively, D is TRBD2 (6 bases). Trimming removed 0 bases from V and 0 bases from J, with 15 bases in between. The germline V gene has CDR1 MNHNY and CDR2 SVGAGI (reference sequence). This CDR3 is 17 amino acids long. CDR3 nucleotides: TGTGCCAGCAGTTACTCGAGTAGCGGTTTCCCCTCCTACGAGCAGTACTTC. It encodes CASSYSSSGFPSYEQYF.

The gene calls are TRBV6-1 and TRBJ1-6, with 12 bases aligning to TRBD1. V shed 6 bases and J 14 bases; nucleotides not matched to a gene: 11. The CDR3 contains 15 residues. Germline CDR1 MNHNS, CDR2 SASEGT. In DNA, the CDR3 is TGTGCCAGCAGGCCCAGCCGGGACAGGGGGCGGGCCCTCCACTTT. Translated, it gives CASRPSRDRGRALHF.

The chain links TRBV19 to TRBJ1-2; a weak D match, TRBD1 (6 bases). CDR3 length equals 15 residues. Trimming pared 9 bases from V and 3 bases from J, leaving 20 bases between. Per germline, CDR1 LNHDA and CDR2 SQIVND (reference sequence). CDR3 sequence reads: CASSLVSQGHYGYTF. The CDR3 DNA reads TGTGCCAGCAGTTTAGTTTCACAGGGACACTATGGCTACACCTTC.

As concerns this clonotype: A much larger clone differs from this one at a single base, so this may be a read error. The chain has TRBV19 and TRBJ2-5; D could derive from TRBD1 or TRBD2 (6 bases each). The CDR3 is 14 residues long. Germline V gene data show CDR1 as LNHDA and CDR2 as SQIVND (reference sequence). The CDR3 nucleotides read TGTGCCAGTGGTATAGGGGGGTCGGGGGAGACCCAGTACTTC. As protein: CASGIGGSGETQYF.

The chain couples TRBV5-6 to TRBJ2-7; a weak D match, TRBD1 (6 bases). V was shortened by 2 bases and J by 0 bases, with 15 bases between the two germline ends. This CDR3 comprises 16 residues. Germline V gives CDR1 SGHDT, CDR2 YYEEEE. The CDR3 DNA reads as TGTGCCAGCAGCTTAATCCCGGACAGCTTCTCCTACGAGCAGTACTTC. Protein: CASSLIPDSFSYEQYF.

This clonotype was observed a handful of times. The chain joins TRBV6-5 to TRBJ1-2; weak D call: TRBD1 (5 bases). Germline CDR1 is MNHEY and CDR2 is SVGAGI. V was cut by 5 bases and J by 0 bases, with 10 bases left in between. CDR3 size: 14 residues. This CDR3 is CASSGDVSNYGYTF. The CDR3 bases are TGTGCCAGCAGTGGGGACGTTTCTAACTATGGCTACACCTTC.

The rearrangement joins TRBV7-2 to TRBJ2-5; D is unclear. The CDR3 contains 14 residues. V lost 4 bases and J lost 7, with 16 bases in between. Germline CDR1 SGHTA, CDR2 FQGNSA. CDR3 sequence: CASSWWAPPGTQYF. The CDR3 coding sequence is TGTGCCAGCAGCTGGTGGGCGCCCCCAGGGACCCAGTACTTC.

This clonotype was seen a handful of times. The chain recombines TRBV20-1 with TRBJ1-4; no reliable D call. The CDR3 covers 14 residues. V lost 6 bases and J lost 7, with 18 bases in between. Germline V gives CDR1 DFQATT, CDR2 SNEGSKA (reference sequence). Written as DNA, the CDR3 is TGCAGTGCCTTGCGCCCAGGTGGGGTTGAAAAACTGTTTTTT. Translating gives CSALRPGGVEKLFF.

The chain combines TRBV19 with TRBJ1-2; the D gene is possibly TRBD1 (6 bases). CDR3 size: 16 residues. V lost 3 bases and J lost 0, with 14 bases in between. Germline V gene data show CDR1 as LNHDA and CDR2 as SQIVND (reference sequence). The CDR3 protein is CASSMRRGGTNYGYTF. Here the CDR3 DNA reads TGTGCCAGTAGTATGAGGAGAGGGGGAACTAACTATGGCTACACCTTC.

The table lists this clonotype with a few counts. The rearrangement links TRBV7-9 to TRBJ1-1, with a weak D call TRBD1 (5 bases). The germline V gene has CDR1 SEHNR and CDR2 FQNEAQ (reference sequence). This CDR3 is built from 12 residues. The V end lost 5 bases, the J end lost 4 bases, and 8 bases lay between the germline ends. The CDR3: CASSHDSTEAFF. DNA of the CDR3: TGTGCCAGCAGCCACGACAGCACTGAAGCTTTCTTT.

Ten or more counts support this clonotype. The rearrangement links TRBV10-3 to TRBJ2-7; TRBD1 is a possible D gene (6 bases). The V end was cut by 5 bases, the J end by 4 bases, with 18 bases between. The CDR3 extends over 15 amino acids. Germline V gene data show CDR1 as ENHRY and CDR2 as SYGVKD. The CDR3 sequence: CAISPITGKVYEQYF. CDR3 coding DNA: TGTGCCATCAGTCCCATTACAGGGAAGGTGTACGAGCAGTACTTC.

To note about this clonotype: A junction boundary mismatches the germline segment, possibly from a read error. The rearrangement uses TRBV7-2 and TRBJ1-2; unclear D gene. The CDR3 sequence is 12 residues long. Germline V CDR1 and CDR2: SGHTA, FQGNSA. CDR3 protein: CASSLTGGGHTF. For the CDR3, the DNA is TGTGCCAGCAGCTTAACGGGCGGTGGCCACACCTTC.

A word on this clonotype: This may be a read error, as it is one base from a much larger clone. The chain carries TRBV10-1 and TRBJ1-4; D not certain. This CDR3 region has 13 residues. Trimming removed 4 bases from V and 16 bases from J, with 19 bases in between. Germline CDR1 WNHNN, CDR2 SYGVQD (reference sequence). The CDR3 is CASSGSIRARKFF. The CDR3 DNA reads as TGCGCCAGCAGTGGGTCGATTCGGGCCCGAAAGTTTTTT.

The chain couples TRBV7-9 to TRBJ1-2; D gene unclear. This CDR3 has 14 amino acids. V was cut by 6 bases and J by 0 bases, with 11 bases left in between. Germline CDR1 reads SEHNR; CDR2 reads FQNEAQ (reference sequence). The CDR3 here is CASRVQIANYGYTF. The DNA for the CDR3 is TGTGCCAGCAGAGTCCAAATCGCTAACTATGGCTACACCTTC.

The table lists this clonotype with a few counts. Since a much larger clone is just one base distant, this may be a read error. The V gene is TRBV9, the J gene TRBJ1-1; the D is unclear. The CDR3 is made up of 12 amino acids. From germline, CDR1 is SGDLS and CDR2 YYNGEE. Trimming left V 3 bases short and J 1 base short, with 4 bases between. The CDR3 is CASSGANTEAFF. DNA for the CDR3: TGTGCCAGCAGCGGAGCGAACACTGAAGCTTTCTTT.